This TCR beta chain is drawn from a study of Ad26.COV2.S vaccination and SARS-CoV-2 variants. Overall study: Once, or twice with 56 days between doses, Ad26.COV2.S was given intramuscularly.

Sequenced by immunoSEQ multiplex PCR; TCRdb stores in-frame clones only, minus some. The sample carries 300,000 to 450,000 clones, approximately 81% recorded once. Treatment meaning: roughly 18 received Ad26.COV2.S at low or high dose, single or two shots; a few received placebo; per-sample allocation not given. Specimens were obtained on day 63 following the first vaccine or placebo injection. This CDR3 has 16 residues. CDR1 SGHTA and CDR2 FQGNSA come from the germline V gene. The V gene end was trimmed by 6 bases and the J gene end by 1 base; junction bases not matched to a gene: 10. The TCR sequence derives from a person between 18 and 65 years old who received the Ad26.COV2.S COVID-19 vaccine or a placebo. The sample here was peripheral blood, taken in a trial of Ad26.COV2.S vaccine versus placebo. The chain is built from TRBV7-2 and TRBJ2-7; 9 nucleotides match TRBD2. Here the CDR3 DNA reads TGTGCCAGCAGGGCTAGCGGGACGAAGGGTTCCTACGAGCAGTACTTC. Translated, it gives CASRASGTKGSYEQYF.